This T cell receptor beta chain was captured in a study of beta chain features in type 1 diabetes. Study-wide results and limits: The influence of HLA type on TCRB rearrangement stayed undetermined. A greater similarity of naive, central memory and Treg TCRB repertoires was seen among patients than among healthy donors.

This CDR3 is 17 amino acids long. V was pared by 4 bases and J by 4 bases, with 12 bases of the junction left unmatched. Germline V CDR1 and CDR2: SEHNR, FQNEAQ (reference sequence). Comments on this clone: Its antigen remains unidentified.

Expressed TCRB transcripts were sequenced, since all the RNA that had been isolated was reverse transcribed. Generated by immunoSEQ multiplex PCR, the TCRdb table keeps only in-frame clones and is missing some. The top ten hold 0.55% to 0.65% of the sample, which has around 140,000 clones, over 8% seen once. One heparinised blood draw, averaging roughly 0.11 L, came from each donor. The receptor comes from a woman between 40 and 55 years old in good health. The chain is built from TRBV7-9 and TRBJ2-2; TRBD2 agrees at 7 bases. Sequenced sample: central memory CD4+ T cells from blood. CDR3 residues: CASSSPTGGWGTGELFF. The CDR3 DNA reads as TGTGCCAGCAGCTCTCCGACCGGGGGGTGGGGCACCGGGGAGCTGTTTTTT.